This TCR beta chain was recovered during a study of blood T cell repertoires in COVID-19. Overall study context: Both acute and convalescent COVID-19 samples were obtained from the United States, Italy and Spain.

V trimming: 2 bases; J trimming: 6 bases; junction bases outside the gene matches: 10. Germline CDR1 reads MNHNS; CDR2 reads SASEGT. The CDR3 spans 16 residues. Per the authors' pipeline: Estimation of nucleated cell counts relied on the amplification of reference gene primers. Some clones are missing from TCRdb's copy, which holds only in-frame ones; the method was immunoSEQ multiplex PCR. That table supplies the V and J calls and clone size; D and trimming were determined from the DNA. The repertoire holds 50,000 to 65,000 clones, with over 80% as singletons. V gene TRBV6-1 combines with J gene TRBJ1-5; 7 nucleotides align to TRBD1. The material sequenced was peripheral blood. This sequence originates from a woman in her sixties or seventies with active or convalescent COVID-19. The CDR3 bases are TGTGCCAGCAGTGAAACAGGCAGGGGGGAGTCTCAGCCCCAGCATTTT. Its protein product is CASSETGRGESQPQHF.